The 32 T cell receptor beta chains given below trace back to one sample, sequenced in a study of blood T cell repertoires in COVID-19. Only in-frame clones appear in the TCRdb table, and some are missing; sequencing was by immunoSEQ multiplex PCR. The sample shows around 210,000 clones, roughly 90% of them seen only once. The source material was peripheral blood. Source of these receptors: a woman aged 70-85 years with acute or convalescent COVID-19.

The V and J genes are TRBV7-2 and TRBJ2-3, with 11 bases fitting TRBD1. Unmatched junction bases numbered 10, after V lost 2 bases and J lost 3 bases. Germline V gene sequence: CDR1 SGHTA, CDR2 FQGNSA. This CDR3 region has 18 residues. Written as DNA, the CDR3 is TGTGCCAGCAGCTTAATGGGACAGGGGGTGACTTTGACAGATACGCAGTATTTT. It translates to CASSLMGQGVTLTDTQYF.

The chain has TRBV3-1 (or the pseudogene TRBV3-2) and TRBJ1-1; no reliable D call. Germline V gives CDR1 LGHDT, CDR2 YNNKEL (reference sequence). The CDR3 runs to 14 residues. The V end lost 0 bases, the J end lost 3 bases, and 8 bases lay between the germline ends. CDR3 sequence: CASSQDPGYTEAFF. CDR3 bases: TGTGCCAGCAGCCAAGATCCGGGTTACACTGAAGCTTTCTTT.

This clone was seen just once. This sequence joins TRBV4-2 and TRBJ2-1, with 7 positions matching TRBD2. V trimming: 4 bases; J trimming: 1 base; junction bases outside the gene matches: 10. CDR1 and CDR2 from the germline V gene are LGHNA and YNFKEQ. There are 17 residues in the CDR3. The CDR3 is CASSPLGEGVSYNEQFF. As DNA, the CDR3 is TGTGCCAGCAGCCCTTTGGGGGAGGGAGTTTCCTACAATGAGCAGTTCTTC.

The chain recombines TRBV5-1 with TRBJ1-6; D gene uncertain. Trimming pared 0 bases from V and 4 bases from J, leaving 11 bases between. Looked up from germline, CDR1 is SGHRS and CDR2 is YFSETQ. The CDR3 runs to 16 residues. CDR3 DNA: TGCGCCAGCAGCTTGGCCGGAACGCGGTATAATTCACCCCTCCACTTT. The encoded protein is CASSLAGTRYNSPLHF.

V is TRBV5-1 and J is TRBJ2-6; weak D call: TRBD1 (5 bases). V shed 5 bases and J shed 0 bases, with 12 bases lying between them. Germline CDR1 is SGHRS and CDR2 is YFSETQ. This CDR3 comprises 16 residues. DNA for the CDR3: TGCGCCAGCAGTCTACCCGACAGCTCTGGGGCCAACGTCCTGACTTTC. It codes for CASSLPDSSGANVLTF.

A single count supports this clone. V usage is TRBV6-1 and J usage is TRBJ1-5; D is undetermined. Deletions cut 2 bases from V and 6 bases from J, with 11 bases between. Per germline, CDR1 MNHNS and CDR2 SASEGT. The CDR3 totals 14 residues. The DNA of the CDR3 is TGTGCCAGCAGTGAATTCGGGAGGAGTCAGCCCCAGCATTTT. This gives the protein CASSEFGRSQPQHF.

V gene TRBV6-2 or TRBV6-3 combines with J gene TRBJ2-2; D perhaps matches TRBD1 (5 bases). The V end lost 0 bases, the J end lost 4 bases, and 6 bases lay between the germline ends. CDR1 is MNHEY and CDR2 is SVGEGT in the germline V gene. The CDR3 loop spans 14 amino acids. The CDR3 sequence: CASSYSGATGELFF. The CDR3 DNA reads TGTGCCAGCAGTTACTCAGGGGCCACCGGGGAGCTGTTTTTT.

The CDR3: CASSMGGYEQYF. The CDR3 DNA sequence: TGTGCCAGTAGTATGGGGGGCTACGAGCAGTACTTC. The J gene is TRBJ2-7, the V gene TRBV19; perhaps TRBD2 as D (6 bases). Germline values: CDR1 LNHDA, CDR2 SQIVND (reference sequence). The V end lost 3 bases, the J end lost 3 bases, and 6 bases lay between the germline ends. The CDR3 is 12 amino acids.

The chain employs TRBV25-1 and TRBJ1-1, with TRBD1 matching over 7 bases. Germline CDR1 reads MGHDK; CDR2 reads SYGVNS. J lost 1 base, V lost 7 bases, and 12 bases had no gene match. The CDR3 has 16 residues. The CDR3 coding sequence is TGTGCCAGCATAAGAACAGGGGCGGGGGGGAACACTGAAGCTTTCTTT. Translating it yields CASIRTGAGGNTEAFF.

The V gene is TRBV2, the J gene TRBJ1-5; possibly TRBD1 for D (6 bases). The V gene's germline CDR1 is SNHLY and CDR2 FYNNEI. The CDR3 loop spans 15 amino acids. V lost 3 bases and J 0 bases, leaving 9 bases between the germline ends. CDR3 DNA sequence: TGTGCCAGCAGTGACAGGGGTAATAGCAATCAGCCCCAGCATTTT. It translates to CASSDRGNSNQPQHF.

The chain joins TRBV18 to TRBJ1-1; D not certain. The CDR3 consists of 13 residues. CDR1 is KGHSH and CDR2 is LQKENI in the germline V gene. Trimming took 2 bases from V and 5 from J, leaving 9 bases between them. The CDR3 here is CASSPKGETEAFF. The CDR3, as DNA: TGTGCCAGCTCACCAAAAGGAGAAACTGAAGCTTTCTTT. Supplemented by reference TRBV18 and TRBJ1-1, the full variable domain reads NAGVMQNPRHLVRRRGQEARLRCSPMKGHSHVYWYRQLPEEGLKFMVYLQKENIIDESGMPKERFSAEFPKEGPSILRIQQVVRGDSAAYFCASSPKGETEAFFGQGTRLTVV.

The chain recombines TRBV5-5 with TRBJ1-6; perhaps TRBD1 as D (6 bases). The CDR3 extends over 16 amino acids. Trimming removed 2 bases from V and 6 bases from J, with 15 bases in between. Germline CDR1 reads SGHKS; CDR2 reads YYEKEE (reference sequence). The CDR3 here is CASSFTGMVSNSPLHF. CDR3 nucleotides: TGTGCCAGCAGCTTCACAGGGATGGTTAGTAATTCACCCCTCCACTTT.

The chain has TRBV7-9 and TRBJ1-5; TRBD1 might be the D (5 bases). This CDR3 has 14 amino acids. Germline CDR1 is SEHNR and CDR2 is FQNEAQ (reference sequence). Trimming took 1 base from V and 6 from J, leaving 10 bases between them. The CDR3 sequence: CASSLVGTGQPQHF. CDR3 coding DNA: TGTGCCAGCAGCTTAGTAGGGACTGGTCAGCCCCAGCATTTT.

This clone was recorded only once. This rearrangement joins TRBV19 to TRBJ2-7, with TRBD2 matching 9 bases. Trimming took 10 bases from V and 3 from J; bases not matched to a gene: 13. CDR3 length: 15 residues. CDR1 and CDR2 (germline): LNHDA, SQIVND (reference sequence). The CDR3 DNA reads TGTGCCACCCGGCGTAGCGGGAGAGGGGTCTACGAGCAGTACTTC. It translates to CATRRSGRGVYEQYF.

This clone turned up a few times. The chain is built from TRBV21-1 and TRBJ2-7; TRBD1 is taken as the D call from the table, unchecked against the DNA. TRBV21-1 is listed as a pseudogene. The CDR3 sequence is 13 residues long. The CDR3 region has the DNA TGTGCCAGCAGCAGCGGACAGGGCTACGAGCAGTACTTC. It translates to CASSSGQGYEQYF.

V and J are TRBV6-5 and TRBJ2-7, with TRBD1 identical over 7 bases. Germline V lookup: CDR1 MNHEY, CDR2 SVGAGI. V shed 5 bases and J 12 bases; nucleotides not matched to a gene: 10. The CDR3 is made up of 12 amino acids. In DNA, the CDR3 is TGTGCCAGCAGTAGTGGACAGGCCCCTTGGTACTTC. It encodes CASSSGQAPWYF.

The rearrangement joins TRBV7-2 to TRBJ2-7; D is uncertain. The CDR3 has 15 residues. Trimming shortened V by 3 bases and J by 2 bases, and 14 bases separated the two germline ends. Germline lookup yields CDR1 SGHTA and CDR2 FQGNSA. Here the CDR3 reads CASSLVSASPYEQYF. The CDR3 bases are TGTGCCAGCAGCTTGGTAAGCGCCTCCCCCTACGAGCAGTACTTC.

V gene TRBV6-2 or TRBV6-3 combines with J gene TRBJ1-6; a possible D gene is TRBD1 (5 bases). V was clipped by 3 bases and J by 7 bases, with 22 bases between them. This CDR3 spans 18 amino acids. Germline CDR1 MNHEY, CDR2 SVGEGT. In DNA, the CDR3 is TGTGCCAGCAGTTATCTACCCGAATCCCAGGGAAGGAATTCACCCCTCCACTTT. The encoded protein is CASSYLPESQGRNSPLHF.

The chain combines TRBV7-2 with TRBJ1-1; 9 positions agree with TRBD1. In germline, CDR1 is SGHTA, CDR2 FQGNSA. V lost 5 bases, J lost 3 bases, and 1 base stayed unmatched. CDR3 size: 13 residues. This CDR3 reads CASSRDRDTEAFF. The CDR3 DNA reads TGTGCCAGCAGCCGGGACAGGGACACTGAAGCTTTCTTT. Together with reference TRBV7-2 and TRBJ1-1, the CDR3 gives the full variable domain: GAGVSQSPSNKVTEKGKDVELRCDPISGHTALYWYRQSLGQGLEFLIYFQGNSAPDKSGLPSDRFSAERTGGSVSTLTIQRTQQEDSAVYLCASSRDRDTEAFFGQGTRLTVV.

The gene calls are TRBV5-6 and TRBJ2-7; 10 bases match TRBD2. The CDR3 contains 15 residues. CDR1 is SGHDT, CDR2 YYEEEE, per germline. V lost 3 bases to trimming and J lost 2 bases; unmatched junction nucleotides: 5. The CDR3 is CASSYGLAETYEQYF. CDR3 sequence (DNA): TGTGCCAGCAGCTACGGACTAGCGGAGACCTACGAGCAGTACTTC.

The chain couples TRBV7-9 to TRBJ2-2; a weak D match, TRBD2 (5 bases). Trimming stripped 0 bases from V and 4 bases from J, with 6 bases between. CDR3 size: 14 residues. Germline loops: CDR1 SEHNR, CDR2 FQNEAQ (reference sequence). Written as DNA, the CDR3 is TGTGCCAGCAGCTTAGCCGCGGGCACCGGGGAGCTGTTTTTT. It codes for CASSLAAGTGELFF.

The gene calls are TRBV11-3 and TRBJ2-1, with 7 bases identical to TRBD2. The V gene's germline CDR1 is SGHNT and CDR2 YENEEA. This CDR3 is 17 amino acids long. The V gene end was trimmed by 6 bases and the J gene end by 0 bases; junction bases not matched to a gene: 11. The CDR3 DNA reads as TGTGCCAGCAGTTATTATAGTGGCGGGAGCTCCTACAATGAGCAGTTCTTC. Protein: CASSYYSGGSSYNEQFF.

This chain connects TRBV7-8 to TRBJ1-5; a possible D gene is TRBD1 (5 bases). The V end lost 7 bases, the J end lost 4 bases, and 14 bases lay between the germline ends. The CDR3 covers 14 residues. The germline V gene has CDR1 SGHVS and CDR2 FQNEAQ. This CDR3 reads CASKPAGDNQPQHF. The CDR3 region has the DNA TGTGCCAGCAAGCCCGCGGGGGATAATCAGCCCCAGCATTTT.

Comment on this clone: The sample carries other DNA sequences with the same CDR3. V gene TRBV25-1 combines with J gene TRBJ2-7; 12 bases are a match to TRBD2. The germline V gene has CDR1 MGHDK and CDR2 SYGVNS. V was clipped by 6 bases and J by 4 bases; unmatched bases: 1. This CDR3 has 13 residues. This CDR3 is CASRTSGGYEQYF. Here the CDR3 DNA reads TGTGCCAGCAGGACTAGCGGGGGTTACGAGCAGTACTTC.

Written as DNA, the CDR3 is TGCAGCGTTCGGCGGGAGAGGGACACCGGGGAGCTGTTTTTT. It translates to CSVRRERDTGELFF. This chain connects TRBV29-1 to TRBJ2-2, with 7 positions matching TRBD2. The CDR3 length is 14 residues. Germline CDR1 reads SQVTM; CDR2 reads ANQGSEA. After removal of 5 bases from V and 3 bases from J, the junction contained 6 bases not matched to a gene.

This chain joins TRBV6-5 and TRBJ1-2; D ambiguous. Trimming stripped 5 bases from V and 7 bases from J, with 11 bases between. The CDR3 is 12 amino acids. Germline CDR1 and CDR2: MNHEY and SVGAGI. CDR3 region: CASSISGAGYTF. CDR3 DNA: TGTGCCAGCAGTATCAGTGGTGCTGGCTACACCTTC.

V usage is TRBV5-6 and J usage is TRBJ2-3; a weak D match, TRBD2 (5 bases). V lost 6 bases, J lost 2 bases, and 16 bases lay in between. The CDR3 is made up of 15 amino acids. Germline V CDR1 and CDR2: SGHDT, YYEEEE. The CDR3 region is CASNKRTSLTDTQYF. CDR3 nucleotide sequence: TGTGCCAGCAACAAACGGACTTCGCTCACAGATACGCAGTATTTT.

This clone was detected a few times. V is TRBV5-1 and J is TRBJ2-6; 8 nucleotides line up with TRBD1. CDR1 and CDR2 from the germline V gene are SGHRS and YFSETQ. The CDR3 is made up of 16 amino acids. V shed 8 bases and J 0 bases; nucleotides not matched to a gene: 7. The CDR3 region has the DNA TGCGCCAGTCAACAGGGGGAGAGCTCTGGGGCCAACGTCCTGACTTTC. Its protein is CASQQGESSGANVLTF.

This chain joins TRBV29-1 and TRBJ1-4, with 10 bases that match TRBD1. The length of the CDR3 is 13 residues. In germline, CDR1 is SQVTM, CDR2 ANQGSEA. Trimming cost V 5 bases and J 6 bases; bases outside gene matches: 3. CDR3 in amino acids: CSVQGQGYEKLFF. CDR3 nucleotide sequence: TGCAGCGTTCAGGGACAGGGGTATGAAAAACTGTTTTTT.

V and J are TRBV14 and TRBJ1-2; D gene ambiguous. CDR1 SGHDN and CDR2 FVKESK come from the germline V gene. Deletions cut 2 bases from V and 8 bases from J, with 12 bases between. CDR3 length: 13 residues. In DNA form, the CDR3 reads TGTGCCAGCAGCCAAACTCCTGCGGCCGGCTACACCTTC. This translates into CASSQTPAAGYTF.

This chain joins TRBV18 and TRBJ2-3, with TRBD2 as a possible D gene (7 bases). V lost 0 bases and J lost 4, with 8 bases in between. Per the germline V gene, CDR1 is KGHSH and CDR2 is LQKENI. There are 14 residues in the CDR3. CDR3 coding DNA: TGTGCCAGCTCACCACCAGGGGGGGCAGATACGCAGTATTTT. Protein product: CASSPPGGADTQYF.

This chain connects TRBV6-2 or TRBV6-3 to TRBJ2-7; TRBD1 matches at 8 bases. The germline CDR1 and CDR2 sequences are MNHEY and SVGEGT. The CDR3 has 15 amino acids. J gave up 4 bases and V 6 bases, and 11 bases lay outside the gene matches. CDR3 nucleotides: TGTGCCAGCAGCACCGGGACAGGTGGGCCATACGAGCAGTACTTC. It is translated as CASSTGTGGPYEQYF.